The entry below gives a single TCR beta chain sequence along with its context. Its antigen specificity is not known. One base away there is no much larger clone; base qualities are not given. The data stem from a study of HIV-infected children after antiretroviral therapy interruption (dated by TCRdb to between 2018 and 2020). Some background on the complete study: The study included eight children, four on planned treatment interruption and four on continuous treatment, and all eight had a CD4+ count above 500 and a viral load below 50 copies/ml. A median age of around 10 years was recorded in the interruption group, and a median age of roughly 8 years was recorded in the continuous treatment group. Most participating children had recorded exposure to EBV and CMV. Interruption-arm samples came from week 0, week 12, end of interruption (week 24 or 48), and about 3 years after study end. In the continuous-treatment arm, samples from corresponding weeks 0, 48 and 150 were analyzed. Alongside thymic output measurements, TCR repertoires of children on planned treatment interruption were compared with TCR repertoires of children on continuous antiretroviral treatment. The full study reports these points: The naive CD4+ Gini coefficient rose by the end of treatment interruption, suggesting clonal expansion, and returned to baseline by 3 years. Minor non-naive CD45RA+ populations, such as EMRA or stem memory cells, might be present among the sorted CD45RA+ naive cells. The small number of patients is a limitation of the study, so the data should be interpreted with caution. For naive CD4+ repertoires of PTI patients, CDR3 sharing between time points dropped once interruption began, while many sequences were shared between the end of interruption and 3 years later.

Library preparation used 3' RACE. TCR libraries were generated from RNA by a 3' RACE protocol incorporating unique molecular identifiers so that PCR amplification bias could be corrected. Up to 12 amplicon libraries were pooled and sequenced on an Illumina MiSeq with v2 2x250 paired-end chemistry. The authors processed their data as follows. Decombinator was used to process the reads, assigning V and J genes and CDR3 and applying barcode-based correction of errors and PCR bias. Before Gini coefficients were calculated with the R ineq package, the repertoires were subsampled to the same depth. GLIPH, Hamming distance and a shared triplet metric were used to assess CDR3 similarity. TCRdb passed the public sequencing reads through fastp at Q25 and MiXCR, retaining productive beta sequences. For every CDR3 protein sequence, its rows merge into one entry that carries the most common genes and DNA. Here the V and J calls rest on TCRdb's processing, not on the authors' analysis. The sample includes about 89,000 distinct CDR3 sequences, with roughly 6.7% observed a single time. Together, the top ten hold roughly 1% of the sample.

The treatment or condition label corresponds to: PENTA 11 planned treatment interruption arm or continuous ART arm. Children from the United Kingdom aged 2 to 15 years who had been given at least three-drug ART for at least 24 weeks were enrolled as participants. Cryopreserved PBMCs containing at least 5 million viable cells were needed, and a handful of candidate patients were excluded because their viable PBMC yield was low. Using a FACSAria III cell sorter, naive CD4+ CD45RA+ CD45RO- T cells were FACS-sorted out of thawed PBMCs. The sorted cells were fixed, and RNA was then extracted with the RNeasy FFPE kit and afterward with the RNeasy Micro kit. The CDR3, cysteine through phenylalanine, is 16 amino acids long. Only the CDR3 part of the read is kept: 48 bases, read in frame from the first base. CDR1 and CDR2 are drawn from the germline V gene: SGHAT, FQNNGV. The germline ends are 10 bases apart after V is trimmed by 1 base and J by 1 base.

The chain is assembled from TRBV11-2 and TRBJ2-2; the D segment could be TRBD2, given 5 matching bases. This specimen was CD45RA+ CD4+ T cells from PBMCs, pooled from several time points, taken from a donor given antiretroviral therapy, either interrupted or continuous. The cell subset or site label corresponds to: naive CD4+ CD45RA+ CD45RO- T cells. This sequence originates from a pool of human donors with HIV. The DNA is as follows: TGTGCCAGCAGCTTAGCCCCCCGGGGGAACACCGGGGAGCTGTTTTTT. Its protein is CASSLAPRGNTGELFF.